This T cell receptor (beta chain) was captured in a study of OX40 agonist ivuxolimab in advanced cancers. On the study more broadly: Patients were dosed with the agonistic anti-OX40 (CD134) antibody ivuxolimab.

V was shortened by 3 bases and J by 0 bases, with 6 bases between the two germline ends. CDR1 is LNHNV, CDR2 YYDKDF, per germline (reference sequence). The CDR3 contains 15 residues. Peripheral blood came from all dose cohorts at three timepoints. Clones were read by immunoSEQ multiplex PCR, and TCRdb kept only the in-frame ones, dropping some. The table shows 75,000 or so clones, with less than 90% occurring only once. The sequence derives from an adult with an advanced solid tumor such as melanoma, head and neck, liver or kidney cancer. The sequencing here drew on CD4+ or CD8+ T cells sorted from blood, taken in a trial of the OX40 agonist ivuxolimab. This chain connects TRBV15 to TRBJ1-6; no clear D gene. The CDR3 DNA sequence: TGTGCCACCAGCAGGGAGAGCTCCTATAATTCACCCCTCCACTTT. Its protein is CATSRESSYNSPLHF. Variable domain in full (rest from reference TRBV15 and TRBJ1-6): DAMVIQNPRYQVTQFGKPVTLSCSQTLNHNVMYWYQQKSSQAPKLLFHYYDKDFNNEADTPDNFQSRRPNTSFCFLDIRSPGLGDTAMYLCATSRESSYNSPLHFGNGTRLTVT.